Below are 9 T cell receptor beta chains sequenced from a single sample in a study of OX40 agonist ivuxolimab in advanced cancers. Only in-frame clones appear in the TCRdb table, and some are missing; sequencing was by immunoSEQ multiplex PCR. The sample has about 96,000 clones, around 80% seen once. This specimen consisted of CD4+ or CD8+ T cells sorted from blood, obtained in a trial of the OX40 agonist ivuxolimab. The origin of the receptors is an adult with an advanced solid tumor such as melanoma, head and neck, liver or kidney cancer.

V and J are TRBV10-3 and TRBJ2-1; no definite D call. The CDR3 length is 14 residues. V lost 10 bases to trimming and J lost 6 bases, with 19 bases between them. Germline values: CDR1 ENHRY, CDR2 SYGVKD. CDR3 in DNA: TGTGCCACCGAAGGACCGGCGGTGAGCAATGAGCAGTTCTTC. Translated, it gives CATEGPAVSNEQFF.

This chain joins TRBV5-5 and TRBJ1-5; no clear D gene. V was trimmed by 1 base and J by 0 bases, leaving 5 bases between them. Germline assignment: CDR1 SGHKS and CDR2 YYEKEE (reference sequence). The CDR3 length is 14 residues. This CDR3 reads CASSLTDSNQPQHF. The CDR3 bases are TGTGCCAGCAGCTTGACAGATAGCAATCAGCCCCAGCATTTT.

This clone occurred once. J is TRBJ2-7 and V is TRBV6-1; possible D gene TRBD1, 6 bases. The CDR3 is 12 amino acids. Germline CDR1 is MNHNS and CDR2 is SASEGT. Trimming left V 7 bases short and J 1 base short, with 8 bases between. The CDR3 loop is CASKGQSYEQYF. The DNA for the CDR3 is TGTGCCAGCAAGGGACAATCCTACGAGCAGTACTTC.

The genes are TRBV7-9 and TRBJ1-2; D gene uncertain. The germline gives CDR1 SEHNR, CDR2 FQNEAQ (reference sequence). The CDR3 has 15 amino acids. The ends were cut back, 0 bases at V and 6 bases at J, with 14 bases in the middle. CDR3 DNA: TGTGCCAGCAGCTTAGCAAGCGTAGGGCAACATGGCTACACCTTC. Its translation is CASSLASVGQHGYTF.

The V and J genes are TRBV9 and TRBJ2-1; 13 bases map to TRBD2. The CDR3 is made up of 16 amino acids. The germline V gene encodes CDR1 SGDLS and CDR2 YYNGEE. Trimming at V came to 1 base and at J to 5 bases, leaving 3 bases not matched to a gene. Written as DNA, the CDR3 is TGTGCCAGCAGCGTACGGACTAGCGGGAGCCACAATGAGCAGTTCTTC. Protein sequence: CASSVRTSGSHNEQFF.

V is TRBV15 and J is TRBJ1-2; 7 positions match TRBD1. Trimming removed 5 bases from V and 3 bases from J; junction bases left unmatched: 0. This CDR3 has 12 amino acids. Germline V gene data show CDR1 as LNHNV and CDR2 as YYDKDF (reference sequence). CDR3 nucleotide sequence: TGTGCCACCAGCGGGACAGACTATGGCTACACCTTC. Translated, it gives CATSGTDYGYTF.

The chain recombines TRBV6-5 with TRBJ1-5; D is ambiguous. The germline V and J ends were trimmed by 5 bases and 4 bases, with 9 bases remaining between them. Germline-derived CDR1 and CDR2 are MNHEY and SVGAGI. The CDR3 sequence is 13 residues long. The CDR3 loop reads CASSIGRNQPQHF. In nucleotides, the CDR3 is TGTGCCAGCAGTATCGGGCGGAATCAGCCCCAGCATTTT.

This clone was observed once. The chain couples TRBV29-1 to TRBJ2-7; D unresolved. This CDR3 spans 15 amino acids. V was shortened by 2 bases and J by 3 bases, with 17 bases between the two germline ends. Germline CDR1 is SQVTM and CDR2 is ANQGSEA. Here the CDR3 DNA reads TGCAGCGTTGAACTTATTGAGGATATGAGCTACGAGCAGTACTTC. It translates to CSVELIEDMSYEQYF.

The CDR3: CASSYKWIASTDTQYF. The CDR3 DNA reads as TGTGCCAGCAGTTACAAGTGGATCGCTAGCACAGATACGCAGTATTTT. The rearrangement links TRBV6-5 to TRBJ2-3; D unresolved. V was clipped by 2 bases and J by 0 bases, with 12 bases between them. CDR3 length: 16 residues. CDR1 and CDR2 (germline): MNHEY, SVGAGI.